Listed here is a single TCR beta chain. A multiplex PCR was run with 60 Vbeta primers and 13 Jbeta primers. Libraries were prepared by immunoSEQ multiplex PCR; TCRdb keeps only in-frame clonotypes and omits some of them. The table records around 210,000 clones, around 80% of them present only once. The data originate from a study of cytomegalovirus exposure and HLA in healthy donors. The CDR3 extends over 16 amino acids. Germline V gene data show CDR1 as MNHEY and CDR2 as SMNVEV (reference sequence). The V gene lost 5 bases and the J gene lost 8 bases, with 21 bases spanning the gap. This sequence joins TRBV27 and TRBJ1-4; D possibly corresponds to TRBD1 (6 bases). This TCR was recovered from a boy aged 10-17 years in good health and CMV-seronegative. The sequencing input was PBMCs. CDR3 protein: CASSPRGRGIGEKLFF. In DNA form, the CDR3 reads TGTGCCAGCAGTCCTCGGGGAAGGGGGATCGGAGAAAAACTGTTTTTT.